This TCR beta chain is from a study of cytomegalovirus exposure and HLA in healthy donors. The donors gave bone marrow, and they were healthy. Trimming removed 6 bases from V and 2 bases from J; junction bases left unmatched: 9. CDR3 length: 16 residues. Germline-derived CDR1 and CDR2 are SQVTM and ANQGSEA. Vbeta (60) and Jbeta (13) primers were used in the PCR. Method: immunoSEQ multiplex PCR; TCRdb's copy keeps in-frame clones and lacks some. The sample contains some 160,000 clones, less than 80% of which appear only once. This receptor was identified in a woman in her thirties or forties in good health and CMV-seronegative. The sample taken for sequencing was PBMCs. The chain carries TRBV29-1 and TRBJ2-7, with 14 bases that match TRBD2. This chain's CDR3 is CSVKGGTSGSTYEQYF. Written as DNA, the CDR3 is TGCAGCGTCAAAGGAGGGACTAGCGGGAGTACCTACGAGCAGTACTTC.